The 16 T cell receptor beta chains listed next were all sequenced from one sample in a study of shared clonotypes between healthy human individuals. CD45RO-negative, CCR7-positively selected cells formed the naive CD8 fraction, excluding terminally differentiated effector memory CD45RA+ cells. Sequenced by immunoSEQ multiplex PCR; TCRdb stores in-frame clones only, minus some. The top ten hold less than 25% of the sample, which has some 800,000 clones, 85% to 95% seen once. Sequenced sample: naive CD8+ T cells sorted from blood. These receptors were taken from a young man in good health.

The rearrangement uses TRBV19 and TRBJ2-7; possible D gene TRBD1, 6 bases. This CDR3 has 17 residues. Looked up from germline, CDR1 is LNHDA and CDR2 is SQIVND (reference sequence). V was trimmed by 6 bases and J by 5 bases, leaving 26 bases between them. CDR3 protein: CASSSRDTVFGGHEQYF. The CDR3 coding sequence is TGTGCCAGTAGCTCCCGGGACACCGTCTTTGGGGGACACGAGCAGTACTTC.

Points on this clone: Other nucleotide sequences in the sample specify the same CDR3. V is TRBV5-6 and J is TRBJ2-5, with TRBD2 matching 9 bases. The CDR3 runs to 14 residues. V gave up 0 bases and J gave up 5 bases; unmatched junction bases: 2. Germline-derived CDR1 and CDR2 are SGHDT and YYEEEE. The DNA of the CDR3 is TGTGCCAGCAGCTTGGCGGCGGGAGGGGAGACCCAGTACTTC. Protein: CASSLAAGGETQYF.

The rearrangement uses TRBV28 and TRBJ1-1; the match to TRBD1 covers 7 bases. The V segment lost 2 bases and the J segment 2 bases; nucleotides outside the gene matches: 2. Germline V gene sequence: CDR1 MDHEN, CDR2 SYDVKM. The CDR3 consists of 14 residues. CDR3 nucleotide sequence: TGTGCCAGCAGTTTAACAGGGGTTAACACTGAAGCTTTCTTT. This encodes CASSLTGVNTEAFF. The whole variable domain, remainder taken from reference TRBV28 and TRBJ1-1, is DVKVTQSSRYLVKRTGEKVFLECVQDMDHENMFWYRQDPGLGLRLIYFSYDVKMKEKGDIPEGYSVSREKKERFSLILESASTNQTSMYLCASSLTGVNTEAFFGQGTRLTVV.

The table lists this clone with a count of one. Other nucleotide sequences in the sample specify the same CDR3. The chain carries TRBV15 and TRBJ2-5; D is uncertain. CDR3 size: 12 residues. V lost 0 bases, J lost 5 bases, and 4 bases lay in between. CDR1 and CDR2 from the germline V gene are LNHNV and YYDKDF (reference sequence). The CDR3 reads CATSRDGETQYF. The CDR3 bases are TGTGCCACCAGCAGAGACGGGGAGACCCAGTACTTC. The entire variable domain, with the rest obtained from reference TRBV15 and TRBJ2-5, is as follows: DAMVIQNPRYQVTQFGKPVTLSCSQTLNHNVMYWYQQKSSQAPKLLFHYYDKDFNNEADTPDNFQSRRPNTSFCFLDIRSPGLGDTAMYLCATSRDGETQYFGPGTRLLVL.

The gene calls are TRBV30 and TRBJ2-7, with 7 bases identical to TRBD1. Looked up from germline, CDR1 is GTSNPN and CDR2 is SVGIG (reference sequence). This CDR3 contains 12 residues. After removal of 5 bases from V and 1 base from J, the junction contained 2 bases not matched to a gene. CDR3 protein: CAWGGQSYEQYF. The DNA of the CDR3 is TGTGCCTGGGGGGGACAGTCCTACGAGCAGTACTTC.

The rearrangement links TRBV7-3 to TRBJ2-7; 7 bases are a match to TRBD1. The germline V gene encodes CDR1 SGHTA and CDR2 FQGTGA. The CDR3 length is 15 residues. V gave up 1 base and J gave up 7 bases; unmatched junction bases: 10. CDR3 amino acids: CASSLRGPRDREQYF. In DNA form, the CDR3 reads TGTGCCAGCAGCTTAAGGGGGCCTCGGGACAGAGAGCAGTACTTC.

The chain employs TRBV4-1 and TRBJ2-7, with D perhaps TRBD2 (5 bases). The V gene's germline CDR1 is MGHRA and CDR2 YSYEKL. There are 16 residues in the CDR3. The ends were cut back, 0 bases at V and 0 bases at J, with 12 bases in the middle. The CDR3 reads CASSQDQDSSSYEQYF. The CDR3 nucleotides read TGCGCCAGCAGCCAAGATCAGGACTCCAGCTCCTACGAGCAGTACTTC.

The V call is TRBV13, the J call TRBJ2-3; the D gene is possibly TRBD2 (5 bases). The CDR3 extends over 13 amino acids. CDR1 PRHDT and CDR2 FYEKMQ come from the germline V gene (reference sequence). Deletions cut 6 bases from V and 3 bases from J, with 10 bases between. CDR3 DNA: TGTGCCAGCAGTCCGGACTCGACAGATACGCAGTATTTT. Translating gives CASSPDSTDTQYF. The complete variable domain, with remaining parts taken from reference TRBV13 and TRBJ2-3, reads AAGVIQSPRHLIKEKRETATLKCYPIPRHDTVYWYQQGPGQDPQFLISFYEKMQSDKGSIPDRFSAQQFSDYHSELNMSSLELGDSALYFCASSPDSTDTQYFGPGTRLTVL.

The V gene is TRBV6-1, the J gene TRBJ2-1; TRBD2 aligns across 13 bases. Germline CDR1 MNHNS, CDR2 SASEGT. CDR3 size: 16 residues. Unmatched junction bases numbered 9, after V lost 4 bases and J lost 9 bases. The CDR3 DNA sequence: TGTGCCAGCAGTGCCCGGACTAGCGGGGGTTTAGGTGAGCAGTTCTTC. Translation: CASSARTSGGLGEQFF.

V usage is TRBV4-1 and J usage is TRBJ2-7, with 10 bases that match TRBD1. CDR1 is MGHRA, CDR2 YSYEKL, per germline. The CDR3 is 15 amino acids. The junction had 6 bases not matched to a gene; V was cut back by 4 bases and J by 3 bases. The CDR3 sequence: CASSPSGTGVYEQYF. The DNA of the CDR3 is TGCGCCAGCAGCCCATCCGGGACAGGGGTCTACGAGCAGTACTTC.

In this sample, this clone turned up once. The CDR3 DNA reads TGTGCCAGCAGCTTAGCAGGAGACTCTGGGGCCAACGTCCTGACTTTC. It specifies CASSLAGDSGANVLTF. The chain carries TRBV7-9 and TRBJ2-6; no clear D gene. Germline values: CDR1 SEHNR, CDR2 FQNEAQ (reference sequence). This CDR3 contains 16 residues. V lost 0 bases and J 0 bases, leaving 6 bases between the germline ends.

The chain recombines TRBV11-2 with TRBJ2-4, with 10 bases aligning to TRBD1. V trimming: 5 bases; J trimming: 0 bases; junction bases outside the gene matches: 7. Per germline, CDR1 SGHAT and CDR2 FQNNGV. This CDR3 contains 17 residues. The CDR3: CASSNHRDRGAKNIQYF. In DNA, the CDR3 is TGTGCCAGCAGCAACCACCGGGACAGGGGAGCCAAAAACATTCAGTACTTC.

V gene TRBV7-8 combines with J gene TRBJ2-1, with D maybe TRBD2 (6 bases). V lost 1 base to trimming and J lost 6 bases, with 13 bases between them. CDR1 and CDR2 (germline): SGHVS, FQNEAQ. This CDR3 region has 15 residues. Written as DNA, the CDR3 is TGTGCCAGCAGCTTAGGGGTACTAGCTGGCAATGAGCAGTTCTTC. It yields the protein CASSLGVLAGNEQFF. Combining the CDR3 with reference TRBV7-8 and TRBJ2-1 gives the whole variable domain GAGVSQSPRYKVAKRGQDVALRCDPISGHVSLFWYQQALGQGPEFLTYFQNEAQLDKSGLPSDRFFAERPEGSVSTLKIQRTQQEDSAVYLCASSLGVLAGNEQFFGPGTRLTVL.

This clone was recorded only once. V and J are TRBV27 and TRBJ2-7; tentatively, D is TRBD1 (5 bases). Per germline, CDR1 MNHEY and CDR2 SMNVEV (reference sequence). This CDR3 has 13 amino acids. V was trimmed by 6 bases and J by 3 bases, leaving 12 bases between them. CDR3 in DNA: TGTGCCAGCAGCGTTGGACAAGACTACGAGCAGTACTTC. It encodes CASSVGQDYEQYF.

The CDR3 sequence: CASSDLPRAESYEQYF. The CDR3 coding sequence is TGTGCCAGCAGCGATCTCCCTAGGGCAGAATCCTACGAGCAGTACTTC. The J gene is TRBJ2-7, the V gene TRBV11-2; D is unresolved. Germline V gene sequence: CDR1 SGHAT, CDR2 FQNNGV. There are 16 residues in the CDR3. Trimming pared 5 bases from V and 1 base from J, leaving 18 bases between.

This clone was seen a few times. This chain connects TRBV27 to TRBJ2-1, with 9 positions matching TRBD2. Germline V lookup: CDR1 MNHEY, CDR2 SMNVEV (reference sequence). Trimming cost V 3 bases and J 8 bases; bases outside gene matches: 11. The CDR3 spans 16 residues. DNA of the CDR3: TGTGCCAGCAGTTTGTCCGGCGGGAGGGGGTTTGATGAGCAGTTCTTC. Its protein is CASSLSGGRGFDEQFF.